One sample yielded the 29 T cell receptor beta chains listed below, sequenced in a study of patients and donors after allogeneic stem cell transplantation. Each CDR3 protein gets one entry after TCRdb re-called the RT-PCR reads with MiXCR. The table lists 25,000 or so distinct CDR3 sequences, over 7% of them singletons. The sequenced sample was blood, either unsorted or a sorted T cell fraction (not recorded which). These receptors were taken from a human donor who was either an allogeneic HSCT recipient or a stem cell or donor lymphocyte infusion donor (not recorded which). It is not recorded whose cells these are; they may come from a transplant donor.

This clonotype was seen ten or more times. V and J are TRBV24-1 and TRBJ2-7; the match to TRBD2 covers 7 bases. The CDR3 runs to 15 residues. The V gene's germline CDR1 is KGHDR and CDR2 SFDVKD. The ends lost 2 bases at V and 1 base at J; junction bases unmatched: 4. CDR3 nucleotides: TGTGCCACCAGTGATTCTTGGGGGGGGTCCTACGAGCAGTACTTC. Translating gives CATSDSWGGSYEQYF.

This clonotype was seen many times. The chain couples TRBV28 to TRBJ1-1; D gene ambiguous. The V gene's germline CDR1 is MDHEN and CDR2 SYDVKM. Trimming took 1 base from V and 1 from J, leaving 4 bases between them. CDR3 size: 13 residues. As DNA, the CDR3 is TGTGCCAGCAGTTTATTCGGGAACACTGAAGCTTTCTTT. Protein sequence: CASSLFGNTEAFF.

The CDR3 DNA follows: TGTGCCAGCAGCCAAGGGGACAGGGGGTCGCCCCAGCATTTT. It codes for CASSQGDRGSPQHF. The chain has TRBV4-2 and TRBJ1-5; 11 bases fit TRBD1. CDR1 and CDR2 (germline): LGHNA, YNFKEQ. V trimming: 1 base; J trimming: 9 bases; junction bases outside the gene matches: 2. The CDR3 totals 14 residues.

The sample holds many counts of this clonotype. The chain is built from TRBV6-1 and TRBJ2-7; TRBD1 is a possible D gene (5 bases). The germline V gene has CDR1 MNHNS and CDR2 SASEGT. V lost 0 bases and J lost 1, with 16 bases in between. The CDR3 is 17 residues long. As DNA, the CDR3 is TGTGCCAGCAGTGAAGCGCTTTGGCCCAGGGCGTCCTACGAGCAGTACTTC. Translated: CASSEALWPRASYEQYF.

This clonotype was counted between two and nine times. This sequence joins TRBV24-1 and TRBJ2-2; 10 nucleotides agree with TRBD1. The V segment lost 0 bases and the J segment 6 bases; nucleotides outside the gene matches: 9. Germline V gene lookup returns CDR1 KGHDR and CDR2 SFDVKD. The CDR3 has 18 residues. The CDR3 protein is CATSDLRPGQGTSGELFF. CDR3 nucleotides: TGTGCCACCAGTGATTTGAGACCGGGACAGGGGACCTCCGGGGAGCTGTTTTTT.

Many counts were recorded for this clonotype. V usage is TRBV6-1 and J usage is TRBJ1-1; 9 nucleotides line up with TRBD1. The CDR3 totals 14 residues. The V gene end was trimmed by 6 bases and the J gene end by 4 bases; junction bases not matched to a gene: 6. The germline gives CDR1 MNHNS, CDR2 SASEGT. The CDR3 DNA follows: TGTGCCAGCAGCCCTCCGACAGGGGGCACTGAAGCTTTCTTT. Translation gives CASSPPTGGTEAFF.

The CDR3 region has the DNA TGTGCCAGCAGCTTTATCAGAAATTCACCCCTCCACTTT. Translating gives CASSFIRNSPLHF. This chain joins TRBV7-3 and TRBJ1-6; no definite D call. The length of the CDR3 is 13 residues. Trimming shortened V by 3 bases and J by 7 bases, and 7 bases separated the two germline ends. Germline V gene data show CDR1 as SGHTA and CDR2 as FQGTGA.

The chain carries TRBV20-1 and TRBJ1-1; 7 bases match TRBD1. CDR1 is DFQATT, CDR2 SNEGSKA, per germline (reference sequence). J was trimmed by 3 bases and V by 0 bases; bases with no gene match: 4. The CDR3 consists of 14 residues. CDR3 DNA: TGCAGTGCTAGAGATTTCCAGGGGGACACTGAAGCTTTCTTT. Its translation: CSARDFQGDTEAFF.

This clonotype showed up many times. V usage is TRBV15 and J usage is TRBJ2-1; 7 positions match TRBD1. Germline V gene data show CDR1 as LNHNV and CDR2 as YYDKDF (reference sequence). The CDR3 contains 15 residues. J gave up 4 bases and V 1 base, and 4 bases lay outside the gene matches. The CDR3 sequence is CATSRGQGRYNEQFF. Written as DNA, the CDR3 is TGTGCCACCAGCAGAGGACAGGGAAGATACAATGAGCAGTTCTTC.

Sample share makes this clonotype medium-sized. J is TRBJ2-7 and V is TRBV12-3 or TRBV12-4; 10 bases map to TRBD2. V was pared by 7 bases and J by 7 bases, with 7 bases of the junction left unmatched. The CDR3 totals 13 residues. Here the CDR3 reads CASTLGTSDEQYF. DNA of the CDR3: TGTGCCAGCACCCTTGGGACTAGCGATGAGCAGTACTTC.

The chain joins TRBV27 to TRBJ1-2; D might be TRBD1 (6 bases). V dropped 3 bases and J dropped 7 bases, with 18 bases sitting between them. Germline V gives CDR1 MNHEY, CDR2 SMNVEV (reference sequence). This CDR3 comprises 15 residues. This CDR3 is CASSFLQGGESGYTF. CDR3 coding DNA: TGTGCCAGCAGTTTCCTACAGGGAGGCGAGTCTGGCTACACCTTC.

The gene calls are TRBV7-8 and TRBJ1-4; 12 nucleotides match TRBD1. Looked up from germline, CDR1 is SGHVS and CDR2 is FQNEAQ. V trimming: 0 bases; J trimming: 5 bases; junction bases outside the gene matches: 7. This CDR3 is 18 amino acids long. CDR3 protein: CASSLAVPGQGANEKLFF. In DNA, the CDR3 is TGTGCCAGCAGCTTAGCCGTCCCGGGACAGGGGGCGAATGAAAAACTGTTTTTT.

The chain uses TRBV2 and TRBJ1-1; D not certain. V lost 7 bases and J lost 5, with 14 bases in between. CDR1 is SNHLY, CDR2 FYNNEI, per germline. This CDR3 spans 13 amino acids. This chain's CDR3 is CASKEQYGTEAFF. CDR3 DNA sequence: TGTGCCAGCAAGGAGCAGTATGGGACTGAAGCTTTCTTT. Full variable domain (outside the CDR3, taken from reference TRBV2 and TRBJ1-1): EPEVTQTPSHQVTQMGQEVILRCVPISNHLYFYWYRQILGQKVEFLVSFYNNEISEKSEIFDDQFSVERPDGSNFTLKIRSTKLEDSAMYFCASKEQYGTEAFFGQGTRLTVV.

This clonotype has a handful of counts. The rearrangement uses TRBV11-1 and TRBJ2-7; the D is unclear. The CDR3 loop spans 18 amino acids. Trimming pared 5 bases from V and 3 bases from J, leaving 26 bases between. Germline CDR1 SGHAT, CDR2 FQDESV (reference sequence). CDR3 in DNA: TGTGCCAGCAGCCCCCCATTCTCGAGAAGCTCGTACCTCTACGAGCAGTACTTC. Protein sequence: CASSPPFSRSSYLYEQYF.

This clonotype has at least ten counts. The J gene is TRBJ1-5, the V gene TRBV20-1; D not resolved. This CDR3 region has 15 residues. Trimming took off 0 bases at V and 7 bases at J, with 16 bases between the two ends. Germline CDR1 is DFQATT and CDR2 is SNEGSKA (reference sequence). The CDR3 sequence: CSARDSAWGGQPQHF. In DNA form, the CDR3 reads TGCAGTGCTAGAGATTCGGCCTGGGGTGGACAGCCCCAGCATTTT.

The V gene is TRBV13, the J gene TRBJ2-7, with D possibly called TRBD1 or TRBD2 (5 bases each). V lost 4 bases to trimming and J lost 3 bases, with 16 bases between them. CDR1 is PRHDT, CDR2 FYEKMQ, per germline (reference sequence). The CDR3 spans 15 residues. The CDR3 region has the DNA TGTGCCAGCAGCTCAGGGAGCAGCCCCCTCTACGAGCAGTACTTC. It codes for CASSSGSSPLYEQYF.

This clonotype turned up a few times. This chain connects TRBV11-2 to TRBJ2-1, with 8 bases matching TRBD1. The CDR3 sequence is 17 residues long. From germline, CDR1 is SGHAT and CDR2 FQNNGV. The V segment lost 5 bases and the J segment 0 bases; nucleotides outside the gene matches: 9. In DNA form, the CDR3 reads TGTGCCAGCAGCCGCCAGGGGGCAGCCTACTCCTACAATGAGCAGTTCTTC. Translation gives CASSRQGAAYSYNEQFF.

Within the sample, this clonotype is hyperexpanded. The J gene is TRBJ2-5, the V gene TRBV5-1, with D possibly matching TRBD1 (6 bases). Trimming shortened V by 3 bases and J by 1 base, and 16 bases separated the two germline ends. The V gene's germline CDR1 is SGHRS and CDR2 YFSETQ. This CDR3 region has 16 residues. CDR3 region: CASSSPPDSPQETQYF. CDR3 nucleotides: TGCGCCAGCAGCTCACCGCCGGACAGCCCCCAAGAGACCCAGTACTTC.

V and J are TRBV11-1 and TRBJ2-7; TRBD2 matches 11 bases. The CDR3 is 18 amino acids. Germline-derived CDR1 and CDR2 are SGHAT and FQDESV (reference sequence). The V and J ends lost 4 bases and 6 bases, in that order; junction bases with no gene match: 17. This chain's CDR3 is CASSSRGLAGGWSGEQYF. The CDR3 DNA reads as TGTGCCAGCAGCTCAAGGGGGTTAGCGGGAGGGTGGTCTGGCGAGCAGTACTTC.

The V call is TRBV27, the J call TRBJ1-1; a possible D gene is TRBD1 (6 bases). Per germline, CDR1 MNHEY and CDR2 SMNVEV (reference sequence). The CDR3 is 15 residues long. Between the trimmed V and J ends, which lost 2 bases and 4 bases, there was a span of 14 bases. The CDR3 loop is CASSLISGVSTEAFF. The CDR3 region has the DNA TGTGCCAGCAGTTTAATTTCAGGGGTGAGCACTGAAGCTTTCTTT.

V is TRBV2 and J is TRBJ2-5, with D perhaps matching TRBD1 (5 bases). Trimming removed 6 bases from V and 2 bases from J, with 13 bases in between. The germline CDR1 and CDR2 sequences are SNHLY and FYNNEI. The CDR3 length is 14 residues. The DNA for the CDR3 is TGTGCCAGCAGCACATGGACACCTCAAGAGACCCAGTACTTC. Protein: CASSTWTPQETQYF. The variable domain in full, completed from reference TRBV2 and TRBJ2-5, reads EPEVTQTPSHQVTQMGQEVILRCVPISNHLYFYWYRQILGQKVEFLVSFYNNEISEKSEIFDDQFSVERPDGSNFTLKIRSTKLEDSAMYFCASSTWTPQETQYFGPGTRLLVL.

This clonotype has a count of ten or more. This rearrangement joins TRBV7-9 to TRBJ2-1; 9 nucleotides line up with TRBD1. This CDR3 contains 16 residues. The V gene's germline CDR1 is SEHNR and CDR2 FQNEAQ (reference sequence). With V trimmed by 2 bases and J by 10 bases, 12 bases remained unmatched. In nucleotides, the CDR3 is TGTGCCAGCAGCTTATCACCACCGGGACAGGGCGGAGAGCAGTTCTTC. This gives the protein CASSLSPPGQGGEQFF.

The sample holds many counts of this clonotype. The chain links TRBV11-3 to TRBJ1-1, with D perhaps matching TRBD1 (5 bases). This CDR3 is 15 amino acids long. CDR1 is SGHNT and CDR2 is YENEEA in the germline V gene. Trimming left V 1 base short and J 0 bases short, with 9 bases between. The CDR3 bases are TGTGCCAGCAGCTTAGTTTCAGGGATGAACACTGAAGCTTTCTTT. Protein: CASSLVSGMNTEAFF.

CDR3 nucleotides: TGTGCCAGACCACATATACAATCTTTGCAGGGGGTCCAAGATACGCAGTATTTT. Encoded protein: CARPHIQSLQGVQDTQYF. The V call is TRBV7-3, the J call TRBJ2-3; 7 bases align to TRBD1. V dropped 9 bases and J dropped 5; count of bases not matched to a gene: 23. The CDR3 spans 18 residues. CDR1 is SGHTA, CDR2 FQGTGA, per germline.

In its sample, this clonotype was seen a few times. The V and J genes are TRBV6-2 or TRBV6-3 and TRBJ1-6, with D possibly being TRBD1 (5 bases). CDR1 and CDR2 from the germline V gene are MNHEY and SVGEGT. The V and J ends lost 5 bases and 9 bases respectively, with 17 bases between them. The CDR3 runs 15 residues. In DNA form, the CDR3 reads TGTGCCAGCAGTCTGCCGGGACTTACGGGTTCACCCCTCCACTTT. Its translation is CASSLPGLTGSPLHF.

This clonotype was recorded at least ten times. Written as DNA, the CDR3 is TGTGCCAGCAGAGGGACAGGGCAAGAGACCCAGTACTTC. It encodes CASRGTGQETQYF. The genes are TRBV2 and TRBJ2-5, with TRBD1 matching 9 bases. The CDR3 length is 13 residues. Germline CDR1 SNHLY, CDR2 FYNNEI. The J segment lost 2 bases and the V segment lost 6 bases, leaving 1 base of the junction unmatched.

This clonotype appeared a few times. This chain connects TRBV20-1 to TRBJ1-3; D is ambiguous. Germline V lookup: CDR1 DFQATT, CDR2 SNEGSKA (reference sequence). With 5 bases removed from V and 2 bases from J, the gap between germline ends came to 7 bases. CDR3 length: 12 amino acids. As DNA, the CDR3 is TGCAGTGCTGGACGGGCTGGAAACACCATATATTTT. Protein: CSAGRAGNTIYF.

In this sample, this clonotype is medium-sized (0.01 to 0.1%). The chain carries TRBV2 and TRBJ2-3; possibly TRBD2 for D (5 bases). This CDR3 comprises 16 residues. Germline CDR1 and CDR2: SNHLY and FYNNEI. V was trimmed by 6 bases and J by 2 bases, leaving 18 bases between them. DNA for the CDR3: TGTGCCAGCAGACTGGAGCCCGGGGTCTACACAGATACGCAGTATTTT. Amino acids: CASRLEPGVYTDTQYF.

This clonotype has at least ten counts. This chain uses TRBV10-3 with TRBJ1-3; no clear D. This CDR3 contains 14 residues. Deletions cut 3 bases from V and 3 bases from J, with 9 bases between. CDR1 and CDR2 from the germline V gene are ENHRY and SYGVKD. DNA of the CDR3: TGTGCCATCAGTGATTCTGTAGTTGGAAACACCATATATTTT. It is translated as CAISDSVVGNTIYF.